This T cell receptor (beta chain) was sequenced during a study of identical twins. TCRdb called the 5' RACE reads again in MiXCR, with one record for every CDR3 protein. The top ten hold about 0.27% of the sample, which has some 1,700,000 distinct CDR3 sequences, 25% to 35% seen once. CDR1 is DFQATT and CDR2 is SNEGSKA in the germline V gene (reference sequence). The ends were cut back, 3 bases at V and 8 bases at J, with 10 bases in the middle. The CDR3 is 12 amino acids. The sequence was obtained from a newborn girl in good health. The genes are TRBV20-1 and TRBJ2-2; possibly TRBD1 or TRBD2 for D (5 bases each). Source material: cord blood. The CDR3 DNA is TGCAGTGCTAGTGGGGGTAGAGGGGAGCTGTTTTTT. Residues: CSASGGRGELFF.